This T cell receptor beta chain was found in a study of identical twins. In this sample, this clonotype turned up a few times. Its target is not known. The germline CDR1 and CDR2 sequences are MNHEY and SVGEGT. CDR3 size: 14 residues. V was clipped by 0 bases and J by 11 bases; unmatched bases: 7. A single record per CDR3 protein comes from TCRdb applying MiXCR to the 5' RACE reads. The sample holds 520,000 or so distinct CDR3 sequences; roughly a fifth are singletons and the top ten take roughly 0.9%. Study-level points and caveats: Diverse VJ usage suggested most zero-insertion clonotypes were not invariant T cells. Weaker excess sharing between twins was seen in beta out-of-frame sequences.

These same records also appear under a second study, on T cells expressing NK-cell markers. That report notes: HCMV serostatus: seven of eight sequenced donors positive, one negative. Several of the experiments relied on an anti-gamma-delta TCR antibody so that only alpha-beta TCR T cells were sorted.

The sequencing input was CD4+ T cells sorted from blood. This sequence was found in a woman aged 18-29 years in good health. V usage is TRBV6-2 or TRBV6-3 and J usage is TRBJ2-1; 7 nucleotides line up with TRBD2. For the CDR3, the DNA is TGTGCCAGCAGTTACTCGACCTACGGGAGGCAGCAGTTCTTC. It specifies CASSYSTYGRQQFF.